The 32 T cell receptor beta chains in this list originate from one sample, sequenced in a study of blood T cell repertoires in COVID-19. Some clones are missing from TCRdb's copy, which holds only in-frame ones; the method was immunoSEQ multiplex PCR. The table includes approximately 73,000 clones, around nine tenths detected once. Input material: peripheral blood. These receptors were taken from an older woman with acute or convalescent COVID-19.

As concerns this clone: A junction end diverges from the germline sequence, so it may reflect a read error. This chain uses TRBV7-6 with TRBJ2-2, with D perhaps TRBD2 (6 bases). CDR3 length: 18 residues. Germline V lookup: CDR1 SGHVS, CDR2 FNYEAQ. The CDR3 DNA is TGTGCCAGCAGCTTAAGGGGTTACGGCGGGGCGAACACCGGGGAACTGTTTTTT. Protein: CASSLRGYGGANTGELFF.

V is TRBV4-2 and J is TRBJ2-1, with D hard to call. Germline assignment: CDR1 LGHNA and CDR2 YNFKEQ. The length of the CDR3 is 12 residues. V was cut by 1 base and J by 8 bases, with 6 bases left in between. CDR3 nucleotide sequence: TGTGCCAGCAGCCAAGTAATTGATGAGCAGTTCTTC. Amino acids: CASSQVIDEQFF.

This clone showed up just a few times. This sequence joins TRBV19 and TRBJ2-3; weak D call: TRBD2 (7 bases). Germline V gene sequence: CDR1 LNHDA, CDR2 SQIVND (reference sequence). The length of the CDR3 is 15 residues. Between the trimmed V and J ends, which lost 8 bases and 3 bases, there was a span of 18 bases. This CDR3 reads CASRRAGALTDTQYF. The CDR3 bases are TGTGCCAGTCGAAGGGCGGGGGCCCTAACAGATACGCAGTATTTT.

The rearrangement joins TRBV14 to TRBJ1-4; a weak D match, TRBD1 (5 bases). Trimming took 1 base from V and 6 from J, leaving 15 bases between them. From germline, CDR1 is SGHDN and CDR2 FVKESK. This CDR3 contains 16 residues. The chain's CDR3 is CASSQGPQGWDEKLFF. As DNA, the CDR3 is TGTGCCAGCAGCCAAGGTCCCCAGGGATGGGATGAAAAACTGTTTTTT.

The rearrangement joins TRBV4-1 to TRBJ2-1; 9 bases fit TRBD2. Losses at the gene ends were 3 bases for V and 8 bases for J; bases not matched to a gene: 8. CDR3 length equals 15 residues. The germline CDR1 and CDR2 sequences are MGHRA and YSYEKL. CDR3 region: CASSHLAGDVDEQFF. CDR3 bases: TGCGCCAGCAGCCACTTAGCGGGAGATGTCGATGAGCAGTTCTTC.

This rearrangement joins TRBV30 to TRBJ2-4, with 8 bases lining up with TRBD2. Germline V gives CDR1 GTSNPN, CDR2 SVGIG (reference sequence). J lost 4 bases, V lost 2 bases, and 4 bases had no gene match. The CDR3 contains 14 residues. Here the CDR3 reads CAWSTGLVKNIQYF. CDR3 nucleotides: TGTGCCTGGAGTACGGGACTAGTAAAAAACATTCAGTACTTC.

A few counts support this clone. The rearrangement uses TRBV5-4 and TRBJ2-1, with D unclear. Trimming cost V 0 bases and J 4 bases, with 17 bases left between them. Germline V gives CDR1 SGHNT, CDR2 YYREEE (reference sequence). The length of the CDR3 is 17 residues. The CDR3 loop reads CASSLAPGSSFYNEQFF. As DNA, the CDR3 is TGTGCCAGCAGCTTGGCCCCGGGTTCCTCCTTTTACAATGAGCAGTTCTTC.

This sequence joins TRBV5-1 and TRBJ2-2, with 7 positions matching TRBD1. J was trimmed by 3 bases and V by 2 bases; bases with no gene match: 7. Per germline, CDR1 SGHRS and CDR2 YFSETQ. The CDR3 length is 16 residues. CDR3: CASSLTTGFHTGELFF. In DNA, the CDR3 is TGCGCCAGCAGCTTAACGACAGGGTTTCACACCGGGGAGCTGTTTTTT.

The rearrangement links TRBV7-8 to TRBJ2-6; no clear D gene. The V gene's germline CDR1 is SGHVS and CDR2 FQNEAQ. V lost 3 bases, J lost 0 bases, and 6 bases lay in between. The CDR3 length is 15 residues. The CDR3 DNA follows: TGTGCCAGCAGCTTCGGTGCCTCTGGGGCCAACGTCCTGACTTTC. This gives the protein CASSFGASGANVLTF.

V gene TRBV29-1 combines with J gene TRBJ1-4; D ambiguous. Germline V gene sequence: CDR1 SQVTM, CDR2 ANQGSEA. V lost 5 bases and J 8 bases, leaving 12 bases between the germline ends. The CDR3 is 12 amino acids. CDR3 in amino acids: CSVSEGEEKLFF. CDR3 DNA sequence: TGCAGCGTTTCCGAGGGAGAGGAAAAACTGTTTTTT.

V and J are TRBV25-1 and TRBJ1-6; D ambiguous. CDR1 and CDR2 (germline): MGHDK, SYGVNS. This CDR3 has 15 residues. Deletions cut 0 bases from V and 10 bases from J, with 13 bases between. The CDR3: CASSEYSPGESPLHF. As DNA, the CDR3 is TGTGCCAGCAGTGAATATAGCCCCGGGGAGTCACCCCTCCACTTT.

The rearrangement uses TRBV10-3 and TRBJ1-2; no firm D call. Trimming removed 2 bases from V and 4 bases from J, with 14 bases in between. The CDR3 loop spans 15 amino acids. In germline, CDR1 is ENHRY, CDR2 SYGVKD. This CDR3 reads CAISESAQKIYGYTF. CDR3 DNA: TGTGCCATCAGTGAGAGCGCCCAAAAAATCTATGGCTACACCTTC.

A single count supports this clone. The rearrangement links TRBV20-1 to TRBJ2-7; 8 bases align to TRBD2. With V trimmed by 3 bases and J by 0 bases, 4 bases remained unmatched. Germline CDR1 is DFQATT and CDR2 is SNEGSKA (reference sequence). The CDR3 has 14 residues. The CDR3 DNA reads TGCAGTGCTAGTCGGGAGGGAAGCTCCTACGAGCAGTACTTC. This encodes CSASREGSSYEQYF.

Only one count was recorded for this clone. The junction does not match germline at one end; this may be a read error. Other nucleotide sequences in the sample specify the same CDR3. V and J are TRBV12-3 or TRBV12-4 and TRBJ2-2; D might be TRBD2 (5 bases). The CDR3 totals 13 residues. CDR3 in amino acids: CASSKTSTGELFF. The CDR3 bases are TGTGCCAGCAGTAAAACTTCCACCGGGGAGCTATTTTTT.

The chain recombines TRBV12-5 with TRBJ1-1, with D perhaps matching TRBD1 (6 bases). Trimming cost V 1 base and J 5 bases, with 8 bases left between them. The CDR3 extends over 13 amino acids. Germline CDR1 and CDR2: LGHNT and FRNRAP. The CDR3 sequence: CASGLEQGTEAFF. CDR3 nucleotides: TGTGCTAGTGGTTTGGAGCAGGGGACTGAAGCTTTCTTT.

About this clone: In the same sample, other DNA sequences code for this CDR3. CDR3 sequence reads: CASSLTSGEQETQYF. CDR3 nucleotides: TGCGCCAGCAGCCTCACTAGCGGGGAACAAGAGACCCAGTACTTC. The V gene is TRBV5-1, the J gene TRBJ2-5, with 10 bases identical to TRBD2. The CDR3 has 15 residues. Looked up from germline, CDR1 is SGHRS and CDR2 is YFSETQ. The V and J ends lost 4 bases and 2 bases, in that order; junction bases with no gene match: 5.

The gene calls are TRBV20-1 and TRBJ1-1; no reliable D call. Germline CDR1 is DFQATT and CDR2 is SNEGSKA (reference sequence). This CDR3 has 11 residues. Trimming took 3 bases from V and 3 from J, leaving 5 bases between them. DNA of the CDR3: TGCAGTGCTAGTCCCGACACTGAAGCTTTCTTT. Protein sequence: CSASPDTEAFF.

This chain connects TRBV3-1 (or the pseudogene TRBV3-2) to TRBJ1-2, with D unclear. The CDR3 has 14 amino acids. Germline CDR1 reads LGHDT; CDR2 reads YNNKEL (reference sequence). V lost 4 bases to trimming and J lost 3 bases, with 12 bases between them. CDR3 loop: CASSPPGNHYGYTF. The CDR3 coding sequence is TGTGCCAGCAGCCCCCCCGGGAATCACTATGGCTACACCTTC.

The chain couples TRBV2 to TRBJ1-2; TRBD1 might be the D (5 bases). CDR1 is SNHLY, CDR2 FYNNEI, per germline. V shed 3 bases and J shed 7 bases, with 12 bases lying between them. This CDR3 has 13 residues. CDR3 region: CASSDRTISGYTF. DNA for the CDR3: TGTGCCAGCAGTGATAGGACAATTAGTGGCTACACCTTC. Full variable domain (outside the CDR3, taken from reference TRBV2 and TRBJ1-2): EPEVTQTPSHQVTQMGQEVILRCVPISNHLYFYWYRQILGQKVEFLVSFYNNEISEKSEIFDDQFSVERPDGSNFTLKIRSTKLEDSAMYFCASSDRTISGYTFGSGTRLTVV.

This clone was recorded a few times. The gene calls are TRBV11-2 and TRBJ1-1; maybe TRBD1 (5 bases). CDR1 and CDR2 from the germline V gene are SGHAT and FQNNGV. The CDR3 sequence is 13 residues long. Trimming cost V 5 bases and J 7 bases, with 14 bases left between them. CDR3 amino acids: CASSQLFGGEAFF. The CDR3 DNA reads as TGTGCCAGCAGCCAACTATTCGGGGGTGAAGCTTTCTTT.

The chain uses TRBV6-5 and TRBJ1-1; D remains ambiguous. CDR3 size: 14 residues. Germline-derived CDR1 and CDR2 are MNHEY and SVGAGI. Trimming left V 6 bases short and J 0 bases short, with 11 bases between. The CDR3 sequence: CASSPSLLNTEAFF. The CDR3 DNA reads TGTGCCAGCAGCCCATCCCTACTGAACACTGAAGCTTTCTTT.

The chain combines TRBV10-3 with TRBJ1-1; 7 nucleotides line up with TRBD1. The junction had 8 bases not matched to a gene; V was cut back by 10 bases and J by 3 bases. CDR3 size: 13 residues. CDR1 and CDR2 (germline): ENHRY, SYGVKD. CDR3 protein: CATRGGVDTEAFF. CDR3 bases: TGTGCCACCAGGGGGGGGGTCGACACTGAAGCTTTCTTT.

The chain joins TRBV6-5 to TRBJ1-2; 7 bases match TRBD1. Germline lookup yields CDR1 MNHEY and CDR2 SVGAGI. This CDR3 spans 13 amino acids. V shed 6 bases and J 4 bases; nucleotides not matched to a gene: 5. As DNA, the CDR3 is TGTGCCAGCAGCTTCGGGACAGTCTATGGCTACACCTTC. Its translation: CASSFGTVYGYTF.

The V gene is TRBV7-2, the J gene TRBJ1-2; D may be TRBD1 (5 bases). Trimming took 3 bases from V and 7 from J, leaving 9 bases between them. CDR3 length: 12 amino acids. Germline V gives CDR1 SGHTA, CDR2 FQGNSA. CDR3 nucleotide sequence: TGTGCCAGCAGCTTCCAGGGCCGTGGCTACACCTTC. Translated: CASSFQGRGYTF.

The chain has TRBV7-9 and TRBJ1-1, with a weak D call TRBD1 (6 bases). V was clipped by 7 bases and J by 1 base, with 10 bases between them. Germline CDR1 is SEHNR and CDR2 is FQNEAQ (reference sequence). The CDR3 runs 13 residues. The CDR3 region has the DNA TGTGCCAGCACCGGGACACGGAACACTGAAGCTTTCTTT. It yields the protein CASTGTRNTEAFF.

The chain links TRBV15 to TRBJ1-6; TRBD1 agrees at 7 bases. Germline CDR1 and CDR2: LNHNV and YYDKDF (reference sequence). V lost 3 bases, J lost 6 bases, and 8 bases stayed unmatched. This CDR3 is 16 amino acids long. CDR3 loop: CATSSPEGARNSPLHF. CDR3 DNA sequence: TGTGCCACCAGCAGCCCCGAGGGGGCACGTAATTCACCCCTCCACTTT.

This chain links TRBV2 with TRBJ1-6; D not resolved. CDR3 length: 13 residues. V lost 9 bases, J lost 9 bases, and 15 bases lay in between. The V gene's germline CDR1 is SNHLY and CDR2 FYNNEI. The CDR3 coding sequence is TGTGCCAGTCAGAACCAAATCCCTTCACCCCTCCACTTT. Protein product: CASQNQIPSPLHF.

The V gene is TRBV6-5, the J gene TRBJ2-7; the D gene is possibly TRBD1 (6 bases). The CDR3 runs 14 residues. Germline V gene lookup returns CDR1 MNHEY and CDR2 SVGAGI. V dropped 6 bases and J dropped 2 bases, with 14 bases sitting between them. The DNA of the CDR3 is TGTGCCAGCAGCGGGACACCTACCCCCTACGAGCAGTACTTC. It encodes CASSGTPTPYEQYF.

This chain uses TRBV28 with TRBJ2-7; 7 nucleotides agree with TRBD1. The V gene end was trimmed by 6 bases and the J gene end by 3 bases; junction bases not matched to a gene: 5. The CDR3 runs 13 residues. Germline values: CDR1 MDHEN, CDR2 SYDVKM. The CDR3 is CASRTGTDYEQYF. CDR3 sequence (DNA): TGTGCCAGCAGGACCGGGACAGACTACGAGCAGTACTTC. The complete variable domain, with remaining parts taken from reference TRBV28 and TRBJ2-7, reads DVKVTQSSRYLVKRTGEKVFLECVQDMDHENMFWYRQDPGLGLRLIYFSYDVKMKEKGDIPEGYSVSREKKERFSLILESASTNQTSMYLCASRTGTDYEQYFGPGTRLTVT.

V usage is TRBV29-1 and J usage is TRBJ1-5, with TRBD1 matching 8 bases. Trimming removed 4 bases from V and 5 bases from J; junction bases left unmatched: 4. Germline V gene lookup returns CDR1 SQVTM and CDR2 ANQGSEA. The CDR3 spans 13 residues. The CDR3: CSVGLDRDQPQHF. Here the CDR3 DNA reads TGCAGCGTTGGGTTGGACAGGGATCAGCCCCAGCATTTT.

V usage is TRBV28 and J usage is TRBJ1-5, with D maybe TRBD1 (6 bases). The CDR3 contains 15 residues. Germline V CDR1 and CDR2: MDHEN, SYDVKM. The V and J ends lost 3 bases and 7 bases respectively, with 16 bases between them. The CDR3 DNA is TGTGCCAGCAGTTTCTGGGACAACAGCCTGCAGCCCCAGCATTTT. It is translated as CASSFWDNSLQPQHF.

This clone was observed a handful of times. This chain uses TRBV12-5 with TRBJ1-2; 10 nucleotides line up with TRBD1. This CDR3 is 18 amino acids long. In germline, CDR1 is LGHNT, CDR2 FRNRAP. Losses at the gene ends were 0 bases for V and 3 bases for J; bases not matched to a gene: 10. This CDR3 reads CASGLVLTGTGDDYGYTF. The CDR3 nucleotides are TGTGCTAGTGGTTTGGTGCTTACCGGGACAGGGGATGACTATGGCTACACCTTC. The whole variable domain, remainder taken from reference TRBV12-5 and TRBJ1-2, is DARVTQTPRHKVTEMGQEVTMRCQPILGHNTVFWYRQTMMQGLELLAYFRNRAPLDDSGMPKDRFSAEMPDATLATLKIQPSEPRDSAVYFCASGLVLTGTGDDYGYTFGSGTRLTVV.